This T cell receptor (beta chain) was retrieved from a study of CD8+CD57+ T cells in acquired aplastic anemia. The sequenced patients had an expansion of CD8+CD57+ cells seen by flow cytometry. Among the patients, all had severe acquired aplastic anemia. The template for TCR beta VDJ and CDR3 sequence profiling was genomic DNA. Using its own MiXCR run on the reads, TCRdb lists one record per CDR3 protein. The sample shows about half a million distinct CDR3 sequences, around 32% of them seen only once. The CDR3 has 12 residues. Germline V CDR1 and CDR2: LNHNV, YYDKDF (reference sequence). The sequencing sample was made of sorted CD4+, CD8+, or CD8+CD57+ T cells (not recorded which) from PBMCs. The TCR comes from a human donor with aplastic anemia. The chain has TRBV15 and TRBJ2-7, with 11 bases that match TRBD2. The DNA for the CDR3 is TGTGTCACTAGCGGGAGAGGTTACGAGCAGTACTTC. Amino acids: CVTSGRGYEQYF.